These T cell receptor beta chains were read from a single sample in a study of blood T cell repertoires in COVID-19. The assay was immunoSEQ multiplex PCR, and TCRdb's table has in-frame clones only and misses some. Of 250,000 to 300,000 clones in the sample, 70% to 90% were seen once. The material sequenced was peripheral blood. The source is a woman in her 40s with acute or convalescent COVID-19. Each CDR3 is given with its conserved first and last residue. The D gene is left open where the match is weak.

TRBJ1-1,.,TRBV4-1,TGCGCCAGCAGCCAAGGCCTCGGGATGGGTACTGAAGCTTTCTTT,CASSQGLGMGTEAFF
TRBJ1-3,.,TRBV7-3,TGTGCCAGCCGAGGCTCTGGAAACACCATATATTTT,CASRGSGNTIYF
TRBJ1-1,TRBD1,TRBV6-1,TGTGCCAGCAGTGGGAACTCGGGACAGGGGGCAGGTTGGAACACTGAAGCTTTCTTT,CASSGNSGQGAGWNTEAFF
TRBJ1-4,TRBD1,TRBV6-1,TGTGCCAGCAGTGAAAGGGGGGGACAGGGGTCTTTTACTGAAAAACTGTTTTTT,CASSERGGQGSFTEKLFF
TRBJ2-5,TRBD1,TRBV4-1,TGCGCCAGCAGCCAAGGCCCGGGGCCAGGGGGCCGGGGTCGGCAAGAGACCCAGTACTTC,CASSQGPGPGGRGRQETQYF
TRBJ2-1,TRBD2,TRBV9,TGTGCCAGCAGCGGCTGGACTAGCATCAATGAGCAGTTCTTC,CASSGWTSINEQFF
TRBJ1-3,.,TRBV5-6,TGTGCCAGCAGCTTGGAACGGGCAGGGAACACCATATATTTT,CASSLERAGNTIYF
TRBJ1-1,.,TRBV7-9,TGTGCCAGCAGCCCCTTTGAGGTCGGGGAAGCTTTCTTT,CASSPFEVGEAFF
TRBJ1-2,.,TRBV24-1,TGTGCCACCAGTTTCCGGGGATCGAACTATGGCTACACCTTC,CATSFRGSNYGYTF
TRBJ1-1,.,TRBV18,TGTGCCAGCTCACAAGGGACTGGGGACACTGAAGCTTTCTTT,CASSQGTGDTEAFF
TRBJ1-4,.,TRBV3-1/TRBV3-2,TGTGCCAGCAGATTCGGACGGGGAAATGAAAAACTGTTTTTT,CASRFGRGNEKLFF
TRBJ1-5,.,TRBV30,TGTGCCTTACAGGAATGGGATCAGCCCCAGCATTTT,CALQEWDQPQHF
TRBJ2-1,TRBD2,TRBV9,TGTGCCAGCAGCCCCCGGACTAGCGGGGGGGGAAACAATGAGCAGTTCTTC,CASSPRTSGGGNNEQFF
TRBJ1-6,.,TRBV3-1/TRBV3-2,TGTGCCAGCAGCCAGTCTACGAAGGAGTCACCCCTCCACTTT,CASSQSTKESPLHF
TRBJ1-1,.,TRBV13,TGTGCCAGCAGTTCGAGGACTGAAGCTTTCTTT,CASSSRTEAFF
TRBJ1-2,.,TRBV7-2,TGTGCCAGCAGCTTAGGACCTTCGACAGTCCATCGAGGCTATGGCTACACCTTC,CASSLGPSTVHRGYGYTF
TRBJ2-3,.,TRBV2,TGTGCCAGCAGTGAAATACTTCCAACAGATACGCAGTATTTT,CASSEILPTDTQYF